This TCR beta chain comes out of a study of cytomegalovirus exposure and HLA in healthy donors. Study-level results: Sequencing depth roughly uniform across donors was assumed in presence/absence analyses. Indistinguishability led to the exclusion of some V segments, TRBV6-2 and TRBV6-3 included. The investigators catalogued 150 to 200 TCR beta chains as cytomegalovirus-associated. Researchers reported from a later analysis that most CMV-associated TCR beta chains appeared HLA-restricted.

A remark on this clone: Its cognate antigen is unknown.

The primer mix had 60 Vbeta and 13 Jbeta primers. Only in-frame clones appear in the TCRdb table, and some are missing; sequencing was by immunoSEQ multiplex PCR. Recorded for this sample: around 75,000 clones. V lost 1 base to trimming and J lost 4 bases; unmatched junction nucleotides: 7. CDR3 length: 17 residues. Germline V gives CDR1 SEHNR, CDR2 FQNEAQ (reference sequence). The chain has TRBV7-9 and TRBJ2-1, with 10 bases lining up with TRBD2. The receptor's source is a woman aged 55 to 70 in good health and CMV-seronegative. Sequencing used PBMCs. CDR3 DNA: TGTGCCAGCAGCTTAGGGCAACTAGCGGGAAGATACAATGAGCAGTTCTTC. Protein sequence: CASSLGQLAGRYNEQFF.